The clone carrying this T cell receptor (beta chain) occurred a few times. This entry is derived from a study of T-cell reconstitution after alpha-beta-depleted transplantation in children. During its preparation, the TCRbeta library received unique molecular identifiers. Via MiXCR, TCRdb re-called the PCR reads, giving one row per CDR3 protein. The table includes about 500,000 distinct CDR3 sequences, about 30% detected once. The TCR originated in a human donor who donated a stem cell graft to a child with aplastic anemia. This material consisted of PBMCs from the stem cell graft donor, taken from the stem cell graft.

The CDR3: CSVFRSGDEQFF. DNA for the CDR3: TGCAGCGTCTTTAGGTCGGGGGATGAGCAGTTCTTC. This chain links TRBV29-1 with TRBJ2-1, with D tentatively TRBD2 (6 bases). Germline CDR1 reads SQVTM; CDR2 reads ANQGSEA. With 6 bases removed from V and 8 bases from J, the gap between germline ends came to 14 bases. The CDR3 length is 12 residues.